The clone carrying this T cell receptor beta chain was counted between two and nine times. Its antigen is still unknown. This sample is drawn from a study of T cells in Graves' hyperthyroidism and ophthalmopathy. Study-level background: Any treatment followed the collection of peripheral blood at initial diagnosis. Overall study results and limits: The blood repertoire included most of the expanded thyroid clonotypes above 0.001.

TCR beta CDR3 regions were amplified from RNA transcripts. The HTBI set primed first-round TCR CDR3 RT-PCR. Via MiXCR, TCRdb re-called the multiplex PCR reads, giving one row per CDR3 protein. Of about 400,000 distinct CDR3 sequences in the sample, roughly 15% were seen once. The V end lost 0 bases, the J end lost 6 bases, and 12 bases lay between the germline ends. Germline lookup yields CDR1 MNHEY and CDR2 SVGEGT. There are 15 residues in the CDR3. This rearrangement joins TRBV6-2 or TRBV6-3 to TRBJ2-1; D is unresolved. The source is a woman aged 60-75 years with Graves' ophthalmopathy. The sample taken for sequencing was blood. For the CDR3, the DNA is TGTGCCAGCAGTTACTCGATGTGGGCCTCCAATGAGCAGTTCTTC. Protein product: CASSYSMWASNEQFF.